These 22 T cell receptor beta chains share one sample of origin, sequenced in a study of T cells in localized non-small cell lung cancer. The method was immunoSEQ multiplex PCR; TCRdb's version includes in-frame clones alone and lacks a portion of them. The sample includes over 2,500 clones, about 20% of them seen just once. The starting material was lung tumor tissue, obtained before any cancer treatment. The receptors here all came from a male donor older than 55 with stage III squamous cell lung carcinoma.

V usage is TRBV23-1 and J usage is TRBJ1-4; D is unclear. TRBV23-1 is noted as an ORF with a role that remains uncertain. The CDR3 contains 16 residues. Trimming stripped 6 bases from V and 0 bases from J, with 14 bases between. The CDR3 is CASSPTLPATNEKLFF. DNA of the CDR3: TGCGCCAGCAGCCCAACACTACCGGCAACTAATGAAAAACTGTTTTTT.

This clone turned up a few times. The chain couples TRBV11-3 to TRBJ1-1, with D maybe TRBD1 (6 bases). This CDR3 comprises 14 residues. Germline-derived CDR1 and CDR2 are SGHNT and YENEEA. Trimming took off 0 bases at V and 7 bases at J, with 12 bases between the two ends. CDR3 sequence (DNA): TGTGCCAGCAGCTTAGAAGCCAGGGGAGATGAAGCTTTCTTT. Translating gives CASSLEARGDEAFF. Full variable domain (outside the CDR3, taken from reference TRBV11-3 and TRBJ1-1): EAGVVQSPRYKIIEKKQPVAFWCNPISGHNTLYWYLQNLGQGPELLIRYENEEAVDDSQLPKDRFSAERLKGVDSTLKIQPAELGDSAVYLCASSLEARGDEAFFGQGTRLTVV.

This chain connects TRBV19 to TRBJ2-2, with a possible D match to TRBD1 (5 bases). CDR1 and CDR2 (germline): LNHDA, SQIVND (reference sequence). The V end lost 3 bases, the J end lost 6 bases, and 20 bases lay between the germline ends. The CDR3 spans 17 residues. The CDR3 spells CASSIRDRPMSSGELFF. CDR3 DNA sequence: TGTGCCAGTAGTATCAGAGACAGACCAATGAGCTCCGGGGAGCTGTTTTTT.

The CDR3 DNA is TGTGCCAGCAGCCACCCGTCGGGAAACACCATATATTTT. Protein sequence: CASSHPSGNTIYF. J is TRBJ1-3 and V is TRBV14; D gene uncertain. V was pared by 3 bases and J by 4 bases, with 7 bases between. Looked up from germline, CDR1 is SGHDN and CDR2 is FVKESK. This CDR3 has 13 amino acids.

This clone has only a few counts. The rearrangement uses TRBV6-8 and TRBJ1-2, with TRBD1 matching over 9 bases. This CDR3 has 16 residues. J gave up 6 bases and V 3 bases, and 11 bases lay outside the gene matches. Germline V gene lookup returns CDR1 MNHGY and CDR2 SAAAGT. The CDR3 DNA sequence: TGTGCCAGCAGTTATATGGGGACAGGGAATCGGGATGGCTACACCTTC. This sequence encodes CASSYMGTGNRDGYTF.

The table lists this clone with a few counts. The chain is built from TRBV30 and TRBJ2-5; D not certain. Germline CDR1 reads GTSNPN; CDR2 reads SVGIG (reference sequence). The V end was cut by 3 bases, the J end by 3 bases, with 8 bases between. This CDR3 is 12 amino acids long. In DNA form, the CDR3 reads TGTGCCTGGAGCGTCTCTGAAGAGACCCAGTACTTC. This translates into CAWSVSEETQYF.

This chain connects TRBV11-3 to TRBJ2-2, with D possibly being TRBD1 (5 bases). Deletions cut 1 base from V and 3 bases from J, with 12 bases between. This CDR3 spans 16 amino acids. Germline CDR1 SGHNT, CDR2 YENEEA. The CDR3 DNA is TGTGCCAGCAGCTTAGGGGCAGGGTTCTACACCGGGGAGCTGTTTTTT. Protein: CASSLGAGFYTGELFF.

This clone occurred a few times. This chain connects TRBV7-5 to TRBJ2-7; the tabulated D call, TRBD1, remains unverified against the DNA. TRBV7-5 is termed a pseudogene. The CDR3 runs to 15 residues. The CDR3 here is CASSSSTGGGYEQYF. As DNA, the CDR3 is TGTGCCAGCAGCTCATCAACAGGGGGCGGCTACGAGCAGTACTTC.

The chain joins TRBV11-3 to TRBJ1-4, with D unclear. V shed 5 bases and J shed 7 bases, with 17 bases lying between them. In germline, CDR1 is SGHNT, CDR2 YENEEA. This CDR3 contains 15 residues. The CDR3 bases are TGTGCCAGCAGCCCCGTGTCAAGGGCGGGTGAAAAACTGTTTTTT. The encoded protein is CASSPVSRAGEKLFF.

J is TRBJ2-3 and V is TRBV11-3; the match to TRBD2 covers 8 bases. The CDR3 runs to 15 residues. From germline, CDR1 is SGHNT and CDR2 YENEEA. V was pared by 3 bases and J by 5 bases, with 7 bases of the junction left unmatched. The CDR3 here is CASSLGRGGLDTQYF. As DNA, the CDR3 is TGTGCCAGCAGCTTGGGTCGGGGGGGCCTAGATACGCAGTATTTT.

The chain is built from TRBV11-3 and TRBJ2-3, with D unresolved. The germline V and J ends were trimmed by 6 bases and 0 bases, with 10 bases remaining between them. Germline loops: CDR1 SGHNT, CDR2 YENEEA. CDR3 length: 14 residues. CDR3 sequence: CASRQRASTDTQYF. The CDR3 DNA reads as TGTGCCAGCAGGCAGCGAGCTAGCACAGATACGCAGTATTTT.

This clone was seen more than once but under ten times. The chain joins TRBV11-3 to TRBJ2-7; 11 positions match TRBD2. CDR1 and CDR2 from the germline V gene are SGHNT and YENEEA. CDR3 length equals 14 residues. V lost 4 bases and J lost 1; bases outside the gene matches: 0. The CDR3 is CASSSSGGSYEQYF. The CDR3 DNA sequence: TGTGCCAGCAGCTCTAGCGGGGGGTCCTACGAGCAGTACTTC.

This chain connects TRBV2 to TRBJ1-6; possibly TRBD1 for D (5 bases). The CDR3 extends over 15 amino acids. V shed 9 bases and J shed 0 bases, with 12 bases lying between them. Germline CDR1 is SNHLY and CDR2 is FYNNEI. The CDR3 protein is CASGTGSSYNSPLHF. The CDR3 DNA follows: TGTGCCAGTGGGACGGGGAGCTCCTATAATTCACCCCTCCACTTT.

This chain uses TRBV29-1 with TRBJ2-2, with TRBD2 matching 8 bases. The CDR3 has 14 residues. V lost 5 bases, J lost 0 bases, and 2 bases stayed unmatched. Germline CDR1 is SQVTM and CDR2 is ANQGSEA. This chain's CDR3 is CSVPGLANTGELFF. The CDR3 region has the DNA TGCAGCGTTCCGGGACTAGCGAACACCGGGGAGCTGTTTTTT.

The chain links TRBV11-3 to TRBJ2-2; weak D call: TRBD1 (6 bases). The germline gives CDR1 SGHNT, CDR2 YENEEA. The CDR3 consists of 17 residues. Trimming took 2 bases from V and 3 from J, leaving 16 bases between them. The CDR3 spells CASSLKYAGDYTGELFF. Here the CDR3 DNA reads TGTGCCAGCAGCTTAAAATATGCAGGGGATTACACCGGGGAGCTGTTTTTT.

The chain has TRBV30 and TRBJ1-2; TRBD1 matches 11 bases. Germline values: CDR1 GTSNPN, CDR2 SVGIG (reference sequence). This CDR3 comprises 16 residues. Trimming took 3 bases from V and 2 from J; bases not matched to a gene: 8. The CDR3 nucleotides read TGTGCCTGGAGGAGGGACAGGGGGATCACCAACTATGGCTACACCTTC. Its translation: CAWRRDRGITNYGYTF.

This clone appeared a few times. J is TRBJ1-1 and V is TRBV9, with 8 bases identical to TRBD1. CDR3 size: 14 residues. Germline-derived CDR1 and CDR2 are SGDLS and YYNGEE. Unmatched junction bases numbered 4, after V lost 5 bases and J lost 1 base. CDR3 amino acids: CASSVRGRNTEAFF. CDR3 coding DNA: TGTGCCAGCAGTGTCAGGGGGCGGAACACTGAAGCTTTCTTT.

This clone has only a few counts. The chain recombines TRBV23-1 with TRBJ1-4, with TRBD1 as a possible D gene (5 bases). TRBV23-1 is assigned to the ORF class and has an uncertain function. V was cut by 6 bases and J by 8 bases, with 13 bases left in between. The CDR3 loop spans 13 amino acids. CDR3 sequence: CASSLVWDEKLFF. The CDR3 coding sequence is TGCGCCAGCAGCTTAGTGTGGGACGAAAAACTGTTTTTT.

This sequence joins TRBV19 and TRBJ1-2; D may be TRBD1 (6 bases). The CDR3 loop spans 15 amino acids. Germline V gene sequence: CDR1 LNHDA, CDR2 SQIVND (reference sequence). The ends were cut back, 2 bases at V and 4 bases at J, with 14 bases in the middle. The CDR3 sequence: CASSIQGTSSYGYTF. DNA of the CDR3: TGTGCCAGTAGTATACAGGGGACAAGCTCCTATGGCTACACCTTC.

The V gene is TRBV4-1, the J gene TRBJ2-1; D might be TRBD1 (5 bases). This CDR3 has 15 amino acids. V was shortened by 2 bases and J by 7 bases, with 15 bases between the two germline ends. Germline CDR1 and CDR2: MGHRA and YSYEKL. The CDR3, as DNA: TGCGCCAGCAGCCAATCGTGGGTAGGGGCGAATGAGCAGTTCTTC. As protein: CASSQSWVGANEQFF.

The rearrangement joins TRBV18 to TRBJ1-1, with 7 nucleotides matching TRBD1. In germline, CDR1 is KGHSH, CDR2 LQKENI. With 5 bases clipped from V and 0 bases from J, the junction kept 3 bases outside the gene matches. This CDR3 is built from 14 residues. The CDR3 bases are TGTGCCAGCTCAGCGGACAGGATGAACACTGAAGCTTTCTTT. This codes for CASSADRMNTEAFF.

This clone appeared a few times. V usage is TRBV11-3 and J usage is TRBJ1-4; D possibly corresponds to TRBD1 (5 bases). Germline loops: CDR1 SGHNT, CDR2 YENEEA. V lost 4 bases and J 6 bases, leaving 18 bases between the germline ends. The CDR3 has 16 amino acids. CDR3 nucleotide sequence: TGTGCCAGCAGCTATCGCTTAGGAGTGGGGGATGAAAAACTGTTTTTT. Its protein is CASSYRLGVGDEKLFF.